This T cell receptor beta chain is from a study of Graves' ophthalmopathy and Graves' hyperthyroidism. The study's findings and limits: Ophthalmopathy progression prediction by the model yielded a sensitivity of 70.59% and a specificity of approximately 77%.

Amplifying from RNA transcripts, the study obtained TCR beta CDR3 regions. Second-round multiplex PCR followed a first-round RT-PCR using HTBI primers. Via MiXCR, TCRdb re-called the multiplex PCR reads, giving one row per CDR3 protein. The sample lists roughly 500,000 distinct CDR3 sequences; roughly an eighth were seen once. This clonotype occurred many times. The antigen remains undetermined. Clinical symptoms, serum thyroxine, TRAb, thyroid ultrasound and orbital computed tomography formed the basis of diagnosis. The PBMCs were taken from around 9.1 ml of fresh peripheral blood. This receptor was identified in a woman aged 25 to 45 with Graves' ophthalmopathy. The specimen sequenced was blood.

CDR3 nucleotides: TGTGCCAGCAGTTATGACGGACAGGGCGAGGACACTGAAGCTTTCTTT. Translating gives CASSYDGQGEDTEAFF. V and J are TRBV6-5 and TRBJ1-1; 8 bases map to TRBD1. CDR3 length: 16 residues. Germline CDR1 is MNHEY and CDR2 is SVGAGI. V shed 3 bases and J 3 bases; nucleotides not matched to a gene: 9.